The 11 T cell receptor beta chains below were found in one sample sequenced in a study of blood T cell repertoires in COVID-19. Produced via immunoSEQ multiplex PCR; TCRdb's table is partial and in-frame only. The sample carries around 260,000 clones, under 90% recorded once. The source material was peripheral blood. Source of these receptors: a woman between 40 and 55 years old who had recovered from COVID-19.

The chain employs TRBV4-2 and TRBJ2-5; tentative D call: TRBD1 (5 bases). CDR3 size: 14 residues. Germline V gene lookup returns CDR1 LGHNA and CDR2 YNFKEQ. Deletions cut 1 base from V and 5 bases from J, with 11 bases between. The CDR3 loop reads CASSQGGLGETQYF. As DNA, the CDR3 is TGTGCCAGCAGCCAAGGGGGCCTGGGGGAGACCCAGTACTTC.

The CDR3, as DNA: TGTGCCAGCAGCTTAGCGACCGGATCCAGGGGGTTGAATGAGCAGTTCTTC. Translating it yields CASSLATGSRGLNEQFF. V usage is TRBV11-3 and J usage is TRBJ2-1; 7 bases fit TRBD1. Trimming cost V 1 base and J 7 bases; bases outside gene matches: 13. The CDR3 length is 17 residues. The germline V gene has CDR1 SGHNT and CDR2 YENEEA.

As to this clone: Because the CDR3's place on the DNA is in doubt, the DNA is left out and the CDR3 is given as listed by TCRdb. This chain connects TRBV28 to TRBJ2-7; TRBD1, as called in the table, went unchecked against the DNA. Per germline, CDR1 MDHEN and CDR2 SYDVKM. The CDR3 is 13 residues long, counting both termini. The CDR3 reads CASSSGQGDEQYF.

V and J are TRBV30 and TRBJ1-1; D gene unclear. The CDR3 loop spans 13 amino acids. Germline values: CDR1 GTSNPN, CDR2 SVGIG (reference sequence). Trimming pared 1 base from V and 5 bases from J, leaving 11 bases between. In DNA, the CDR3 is TGTGCCTGGAGTGGTCGGGTATTGACTGAAGCTTTCTTT. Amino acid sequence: CAWSGRVLTEAFF.

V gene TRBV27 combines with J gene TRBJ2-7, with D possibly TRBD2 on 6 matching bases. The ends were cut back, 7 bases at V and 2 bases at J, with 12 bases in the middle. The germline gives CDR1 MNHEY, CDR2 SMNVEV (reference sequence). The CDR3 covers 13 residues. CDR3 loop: CASKLGSAYEQYF. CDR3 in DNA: TGTGCCAGCAAACTCGGGAGCGCCTACGAGCAGTACTTC.

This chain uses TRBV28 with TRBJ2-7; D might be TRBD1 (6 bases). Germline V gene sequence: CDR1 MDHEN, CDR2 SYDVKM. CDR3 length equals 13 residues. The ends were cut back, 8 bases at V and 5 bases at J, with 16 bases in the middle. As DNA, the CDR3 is TGTGCCAGCTCCCCACAGGGCACGAACGAGCAGTACTTC. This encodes CASSPQGTNEQYF.

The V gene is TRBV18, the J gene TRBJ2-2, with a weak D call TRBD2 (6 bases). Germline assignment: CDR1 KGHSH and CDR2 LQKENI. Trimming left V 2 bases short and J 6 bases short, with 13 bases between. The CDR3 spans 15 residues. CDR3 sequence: CASSPGTTSPGELFF. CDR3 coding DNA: TGTGCCAGCTCACCAGGCACAACTAGCCCCGGGGAGCTGTTTTTT.

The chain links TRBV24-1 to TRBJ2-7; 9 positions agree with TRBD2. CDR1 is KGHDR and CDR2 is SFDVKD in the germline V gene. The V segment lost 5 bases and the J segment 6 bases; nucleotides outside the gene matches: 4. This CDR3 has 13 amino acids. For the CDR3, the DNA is TGTGCCACCAGTGTAGCGGGGGCGTTCGAGCAGTACTTC. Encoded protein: CATSVAGAFEQYF.

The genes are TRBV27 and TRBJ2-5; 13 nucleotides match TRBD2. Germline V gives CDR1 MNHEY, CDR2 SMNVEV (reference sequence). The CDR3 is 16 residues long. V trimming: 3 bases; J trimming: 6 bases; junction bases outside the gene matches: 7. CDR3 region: CASSFTRTSGSQTQYF. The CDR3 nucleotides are TGTGCCAGCAGTTTTACCCGGACTAGCGGGAGTCAGACCCAGTACTTC.

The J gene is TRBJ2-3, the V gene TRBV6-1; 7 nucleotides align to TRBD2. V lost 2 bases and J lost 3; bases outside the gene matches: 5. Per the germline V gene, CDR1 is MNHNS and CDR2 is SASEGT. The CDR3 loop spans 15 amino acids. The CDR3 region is CASSERFGGTDTQYF. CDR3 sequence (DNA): TGTGCCAGCAGTGAACGCTTCGGGGGGACAGATACGCAGTATTTT.

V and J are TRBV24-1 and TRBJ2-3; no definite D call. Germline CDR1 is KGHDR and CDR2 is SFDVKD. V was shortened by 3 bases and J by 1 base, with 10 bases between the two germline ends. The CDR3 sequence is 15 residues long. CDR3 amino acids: CATSDPGSGTDTQYF. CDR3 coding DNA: TGTGCCACCAGTGATCCCGGGTCTGGCACAGATACGCAGTATTTT.